The 18 T cell receptor beta chains listed next were all sequenced from one sample in a study of shared clonotypes between healthy human individuals. Sequencing was performed with immunoSEQ multiplex PCR; in TCRdb, only in-frame clones are kept and a portion is missing. The table includes approximately 2.3 million clones, 85% to 95% detected once. Input material: naive CD4+ T cells from PBMCs. Specified subset: CD45RA+ positively selected. These TCRs come from a man aged 18-30 years in good health. Some clones in this sample may be carry-over from other donors' samples.

The V and J genes are TRBV28 and TRBJ1-5; D is ambiguous. V lost 7 bases, J lost 2 bases, and 15 bases lay in between. The CDR3 loop spans 15 amino acids. The germline V gene has CDR1 MDHEN and CDR2 SYDVKM. The CDR3, as DNA: TGTGCCAGCACTACTACCGGAGAAGGCAATCAGCCCCAGCATTTT. This gives the protein CASTTTGEGNQPQHF.

This chain links TRBV28 with TRBJ1-3, with 7 positions matching TRBD1. Germline CDR1 and CDR2: MDHEN and SYDVKM. The CDR3 runs to 15 residues. Unmatched junction bases numbered 6, after V lost 6 bases and J lost 1 base. The CDR3 nucleotides read TGTGCCAGCAGGAGGGGGCCCCAATCTGGAAACACCATATATTTT. This gives the protein CASRRGPQSGNTIYF.

The CDR3 nucleotides are TGTGCCAGCTCAATCCAGGGATTCTTTTACGAGCAGTACTTC. Translation gives CASSIQGFFYEQYF. This chain connects TRBV18 to TRBJ2-7, with D possibly TRBD1 on 5 matching bases. This CDR3 contains 14 residues. V was clipped by 5 bases and J by 4 bases, with 15 bases between them. Germline CDR1 reads KGHSH; CDR2 reads LQKENI.

V and J are TRBV28 and TRBJ2-7, with D tentatively TRBD2 (5 bases). The length of the CDR3 is 16 residues. Germline V gives CDR1 MDHEN, CDR2 SYDVKM. Trimming cost V 3 bases and J 3 bases, with 18 bases left between them. CDR3 amino acids: CASSFPGRELNYEQYF. The CDR3, as DNA: TGTGCCAGCAGTTTTCCCGGAAGGGAGTTGAACTACGAGCAGTACTTC.

For this clone: Other DNA sequences in the sample encode the same CDR3. V gene TRBV11-3 combines with J gene TRBJ2-2, with D tentatively TRBD1 (5 bases). The CDR3 has 15 residues. The germline V gene has CDR1 SGHNT and CDR2 YENEEA. V dropped 6 bases and J dropped 1 base, with 12 bases sitting between them. As DNA, the CDR3 is TGTGCCAGCAGTCTTGGGCAGGGGAACACCGGGGAGCTGTTTTTT. Translated, it gives CASSLGQGNTGELFF.

The chain employs TRBV28 and TRBJ2-3; 16 bases fit TRBD2. J was trimmed by 0 bases and V by 8 bases; bases with no gene match: 2. The CDR3 covers 16 residues. Germline V lookup: CDR1 MDHEN, CDR2 SYDVKM. CDR3 bases: TGTGCCAGCGGGACTAGCGGGAGGGCTAGCACAGATACGCAGTATTTT. Translating gives CASGTSGRASTDTQYF.

The chain has TRBV4-2 and TRBJ2-1; 10 bases align to TRBD2. The trim removed 0 bases at V and 6 bases at J, leaving 5 bases unmatched. The CDR3 has 16 residues. Per the germline V gene, CDR1 is LGHNA and CDR2 is YNFKEQ. The chain's CDR3 is CASSQESLAGANEQFF. The CDR3 DNA reads TGTGCCAGCAGCCAAGAATCGCTAGCGGGAGCCAATGAGCAGTTCTTC.

The rearrangement uses TRBV13 and TRBJ2-1; D call uncertain. Trimming took 2 bases from V and 6 from J, leaving 14 bases between them. CDR3 length: 15 amino acids. Germline V lookup: CDR1 PRHDT, CDR2 FYEKMQ (reference sequence). DNA for the CDR3: TGTGCCAGCAGCTTAAGGCTAGTATTCGGCAATGAGCAGTTCTTC. This gives the protein CASSLRLVFGNEQFF.

The genes are TRBV5-4 and TRBJ2-2; 11 bases agree with TRBD1. After removal of 0 bases from V and 0 bases from J, the junction contained 1 base not matched to a gene. Germline CDR1 and CDR2: SGHNT and YYREEE (reference sequence). The CDR3 is made up of 17 amino acids. As DNA, the CDR3 is TGTGCCAGCAGCTTGGGGGGACAGGGGGCGAACACCGGGGAGCTGTTTTTT. Its protein product is CASSLGGQGANTGELFF. Complete variable domain (other parts from reference TRBV5-4 and TRBJ2-2): ETGVTQSPTHLIKTRGQQVTLRCSSQSGHNTVSWYQQALGQGPQFIFQYYREEENGRGNFPPRFSGLQFPNYSSELNVNALELDDSALYLCASSLGGQGANTGELFFGEGSRLTVL.

The chain joins TRBV28 to TRBJ2-5, with D maybe TRBD1 (5 bases). Germline CDR1 reads MDHEN; CDR2 reads SYDVKM. V was clipped by 5 bases and J by 3 bases, with 16 bases between them. This CDR3 has 15 amino acids. The CDR3 sequence: CASSPGAGFEETQYF. As DNA, the CDR3 is TGTGCCAGCAGTCCCGGCGCAGGGTTTGAAGAGACCCAGTACTTC. Drawing the rest from reference TRBV28 and TRBJ2-5, the complete variable domain is DVKVTQSSRYLVKRTGEKVFLECVQDMDHENMFWYRQDPGLGLRLIYFSYDVKMKEKGDIPEGYSVSREKKERFSLILESASTNQTSMYLCASSPGAGFEETQYFGPGTRLLVL.

This chain joins TRBV29-1 and TRBJ2-1; the match to TRBD1 covers 9 bases. Losses at the gene ends were 3 bases for V and 5 bases for J; bases not matched to a gene: 2. CDR1 SQVTM and CDR2 ANQGSEA come from the germline V gene. The CDR3 length is 13 residues. The CDR3 sequence: CSVEGTGNNEQFF. The CDR3 coding sequence is TGCAGCGTTGAGGGGACAGGGAACAATGAGCAGTTCTTC.

The rearrangement uses TRBV18 and TRBJ2-1; D tentatively fits TRBD1 or TRBD2 (5 bases each). This CDR3 contains 15 residues. The ends were cut back, 2 bases at V and 3 bases at J, with 11 bases in the middle. Germline loops: CDR1 KGHSH, CDR2 LQKENI. CDR3 coding DNA: TGTGCCAGCTCACCATTGACAGACTACTACAATGAGCAGTTCTTC. Translating it yields CASSPLTDYYNEQFF.

The rearrangement links TRBV11-2 to TRBJ2-3, with 7 bases lining up with TRBD1. Germline-derived CDR1 and CDR2 are SGHAT and FQNNGV. The length of the CDR3 is 16 residues. The V segment lost 0 bases and the J segment 3 bases; nucleotides outside the gene matches: 6. This CDR3 is CASSLEYRGQTDTQYF. The CDR3, as DNA: TGTGCCAGCAGCTTAGAATACAGGGGCCAAACAGATACGCAGTATTTT.

The chain joins TRBV10-1 to TRBJ1-4, with D uncertain. CDR1 and CDR2 (germline): WNHNN, SYGVQD (reference sequence). The V gene lost 6 bases and the J gene lost 7 bases, with 9 bases spanning the gap. The CDR3 covers 12 residues. The CDR3 nucleotides are TGCGCCAGCAGCGACCCGGGTGAAAAACTGTTTTTT. Protein product: CASSDPGEKLFF.

This chain joins TRBV6-5 and TRBJ2-5; tentatively, D is TRBD2 (6 bases). This CDR3 is built from 15 residues. Germline CDR1 MNHEY, CDR2 SVGAGI. V lost 5 bases and J lost 4, with 17 bases in between. CDR3 bases: TGTGCCAGCAGTCCCCGTGGGATGGGGGGAGAGACCCAGTACTTC. Translation: CASSPRGMGGETQYF.

The chain combines TRBV14 with TRBJ2-7, with D possibly being TRBD1 or TRBD2 (5 bases each). The CDR3 length is 15 residues. V was shortened by 5 bases and J by 6 bases, with 20 bases between the two germline ends. Germline V gives CDR1 SGHDN, CDR2 FVKESK. This CDR3 is CASSASGKGPSEQYF. CDR3 DNA: TGTGCCAGCAGCGCAAGCGGTAAGGGGCCCAGCGAGCAGTACTTC.

The V gene is TRBV28, the J gene TRBJ1-3; D is unclear. The CDR3 is made up of 15 amino acids. Germline V lookup: CDR1 MDHEN, CDR2 SYDVKM. The V and J ends lost 4 bases and 4 bases respectively, with 14 bases between them. CDR3 sequence reads: CASSWPGNIGNTIYF. In DNA, the CDR3 is TGTGCCAGCAGTTGGCCCGGGAATATCGGAAACACCATATATTTT.

The chain joins TRBV5-3 to TRBJ1-3; 9 bases align to TRBD1. TRBV5-3 is an ORF, and what it does is uncertain. J gave up 0 bases and V 3 bases, and 4 bases lay outside the gene matches. CDR3 length: 16 amino acids. The CDR3 region has the DNA TGTGCCAGAAGCTCCGGACAGGGGAGCTCTGGAAACACCATATATTTT. Its translation is CARSSGQGSSGNTIYF.